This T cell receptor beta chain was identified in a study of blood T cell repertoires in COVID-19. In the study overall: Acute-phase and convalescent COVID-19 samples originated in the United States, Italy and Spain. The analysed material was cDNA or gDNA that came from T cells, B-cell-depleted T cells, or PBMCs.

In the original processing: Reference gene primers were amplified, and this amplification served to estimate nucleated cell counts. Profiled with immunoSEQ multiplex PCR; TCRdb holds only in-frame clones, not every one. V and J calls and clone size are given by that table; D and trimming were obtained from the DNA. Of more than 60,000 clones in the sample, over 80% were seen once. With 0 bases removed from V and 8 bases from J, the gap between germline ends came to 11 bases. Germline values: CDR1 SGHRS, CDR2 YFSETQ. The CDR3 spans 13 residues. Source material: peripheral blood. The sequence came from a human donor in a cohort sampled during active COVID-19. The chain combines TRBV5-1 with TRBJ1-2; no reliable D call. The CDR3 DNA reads TGCGCCAGCAGCTTGGTTGGCGGTAACGGCTACACCTTC. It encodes CASSLVGGNGYTF.